The 18 T cell receptor beta chains reported below all come from one sample, sequenced in a study of cytomegalovirus exposure and HLA in healthy donors. PCR amplification relied on 60 Vbeta primers (plus 13 Jbeta primers). Sequencing was performed with immunoSEQ multiplex PCR; in TCRdb, only in-frame clones are kept and a portion is missing. The sample comprises over 150,000 clones, approximately 62% of which are singletons, and roughly 1.5% rests with the top ten. Sequencing was done on a sample of PBMCs. The receptors originated from a man in his forties or fifties in good health and CMV-seronegative.

The V call is TRBV11-3, the J call TRBJ2-2; TRBD2 aligns across 10 bases. The V gene end was trimmed by 5 bases and the J gene end by 6 bases; junction bases not matched to a gene: 9. Germline lookup yields CDR1 SGHNT and CDR2 YENEEA. This CDR3 contains 16 residues. The DNA for the CDR3 is TGTGCCAGCAGCACACAAAGCGGGGGGGCATCCGGGGAGCTGTTTTTT. Translated, it gives CASSTQSGGASGELFF.

This clone was seen only a few times. The rearrangement joins TRBV4-2 to TRBJ1-5, with TRBD1 matching over 7 bases. With 0 bases clipped from V and 4 bases from J, the junction kept 3 bases outside the gene matches. Germline values: CDR1 LGHNA, CDR2 YNFKEQ. This CDR3 has 15 residues. In DNA, the CDR3 is TGTGCCAGCAGCCAAGAACAGGGGACTAATCAGCCCCAGCATTTT. Translating gives CASSQEQGTNQPQHF.

A few counts support this clone. The J gene is TRBJ2-7, the V gene TRBV19, with 8 nucleotides matching TRBD1. Germline V gives CDR1 LNHDA, CDR2 SQIVND (reference sequence). The CDR3 has 12 residues. V shed 6 bases and J 6 bases; nucleotides not matched to a gene: 4. The CDR3 DNA sequence: TGTGCCAGTAGCAGGGGGCGGTTCGAGCAGTACTTC. Amino acid sequence: CASSRGRFEQYF.

There are a few counts of this clone. The genes are TRBV5-1 and TRBJ1-4, with D possibly matching TRBD1 (6 bases). This CDR3 is built from 15 residues. V was pared by 0 bases and J by 7 bases, with 13 bases between. CDR1 and CDR2 (germline): SGHRS, YFSETQ. The CDR3 DNA reads as TGCGCCAGCAGCTTGGCGCAGGGGATGAGTGAAAAACTGTTTTTT. Protein sequence: CASSLAQGMSEKLFF.

The CDR3 DNA follows: TGTGCCAGCGGCCGTTACTACGAGCAGTACTTC. This gives the protein CASGRYYEQYF. The V and J genes are TRBV2 and TRBJ2-7; D uncertain. The CDR3 is 11 residues long. V shed 8 bases and J shed 3 bases, with 8 bases lying between them. Germline V gene data show CDR1 as SNHLY and CDR2 as FYNNEI.

The chain combines TRBV18 with TRBJ1-1; 8 bases line up with TRBD1. The CDR3 extends over 13 amino acids. The germline CDR1 and CDR2 sequences are KGHSH and LQKENI. Trimming removed 6 bases from V and 5 bases from J; junction bases left unmatched: 5. The CDR3 DNA follows: TGTGCCAGCTCGACCCAGGGGGCAACTGAAGCTTTCTTT. This sequence encodes CASSTQGATEAFF.

V and J are TRBV15 and TRBJ1-3; no clear D. This CDR3 has 11 amino acids. Trimming removed 3 bases from V and 5 bases from J, with 2 bases in between. Germline V gives CDR1 LNHNV, CDR2 YYDKDF (reference sequence). DNA of the CDR3: TGTGCCACCAGCAGCAGAAACACCATATATTTT. It codes for CATSSRNTIYF.

For this clone: Other DNA sequences of this sample code for an identical CDR3. The chain recombines TRBV6-1 with TRBJ1-2, with 9 bases identical to TRBD1. Germline CDR1 reads MNHNS; CDR2 reads SASEGT. The CDR3 spans 11 residues. The V and J ends lost 8 bases and 7 bases, in that order; junction bases with no gene match: 2. The CDR3 loop reads CASRTGVGYTF. CDR3 DNA: TGTGCCAGCCGGACAGGGGTTGGCTACACCTTC.

The V gene is TRBV5-1, the J gene TRBJ1-3, with D hard to call. V lost 4 bases to trimming and J lost 3 bases, with 20 bases between them. The CDR3 contains 17 residues. Germline assignment: CDR1 SGHRS and CDR2 YFSETQ. The DNA of the CDR3 is TGCGCCAGCAGCCAGAAAGCGGGGTGGATGGATGGAAACACCATATATTTT. It yields the protein CASSQKAGWMDGNTIYF.

V gene TRBV7-9 combines with J gene TRBJ1-3; 7 bases fit TRBD1. The trim removed 5 bases at V and 1 base at J, leaving 5 bases unmatched. This CDR3 has 15 residues. Germline V gene lookup returns CDR1 SEHNR and CDR2 FQNEAQ (reference sequence). The CDR3 protein is CASSPQGISGNTIYF. Written as DNA, the CDR3 is TGTGCCAGCAGCCCACAGGGGATATCTGGAAACACCATATATTTT. Full variable domain (remainder filled in from reference TRBV7-9 and TRBJ1-3): DTGVSQNPRHKITKRGQNVTFRCDPISEHNRLYWYRQTLGQGPEFLTYFQNEAQLEKSRLLSDRFSAERPKGSFSTLEIQRTEQGDSAMYLCASSPQGISGNTIYFGEGSWLTVV.

The chain combines TRBV11-1 with TRBJ1-1, with 7 bases that match TRBD1. V gave up 6 bases and J gave up 1 base; unmatched junction bases: 5. The CDR3 spans 14 residues. Germline lookup yields CDR1 SGHAT and CDR2 FQDESV (reference sequence). CDR3 loop: CASRPGTENTEAFF. CDR3 nucleotide sequence: TGTGCCAGCAGGCCCGGGACAGAGAACACTGAAGCTTTCTTT. The full variable domain, its missing parts supplied by reference TRBV11-1 and TRBJ1-1, is EAEVAQSPRYKITEKSQAVAFWCDPISGHATLYWYRQILGQGPELLVQFQDESVVDDSQLPKDRFSAERLKGVDSTLKIQPAELGDSAMYLCASRPGTENTEAFFGQGTRLTVV.

The chain recombines TRBV2 with TRBJ1-4, with D possibly being TRBD1 (6 bases). This CDR3 is built from 15 residues. Germline V CDR1 and CDR2: SNHLY, FYNNEI. V gave up 10 bases and J gave up 0 bases, with 15 bases separating them. The CDR3 nucleotides are TGTGCCACCAGGGGAGGAAGAACAACTAATGAAAAACTGTTTTTT. It specifies CATRGGRTTNEKLFF. The complete variable domain, with remaining parts taken from reference TRBV2 and TRBJ1-4, reads EPEVTQTPSHQVTQMGQEVILRCVPISNHLYFYWYRQILGQKVEFLVSFYNNEISEKSEIFDDQFSVERPDGSNFTLKIRSTKLEDSAMYFCATRGGRTTNEKLFFGSGTQLSVL.

The chain employs TRBV7-9 and TRBJ2-7; 10 bases map to TRBD1. CDR3 size: 18 residues. Germline values: CDR1 SEHNR, CDR2 FQNEAQ (reference sequence). V dropped 1 base and J dropped 6; count of bases not matched to a gene: 15. The CDR3 DNA sequence: TGTGCCAGCAGCTTAGTGGCCGGAGGGACAGGGGAGCGGACCGAGCAGTACTTC. Protein: CASSLVAGGTGERTEQYF. Supplemented by reference TRBV7-9 and TRBJ2-7, the full variable domain reads DTGVSQNPRHKITKRGQNVTFRCDPISEHNRLYWYRQTLGQGPEFLTYFQNEAQLEKSRLLSDRFSAERPKGSFSTLEIQRTEQGDSAMYLCASSLVAGGTGERTEQYFGPGTRLTVT.

The CDR3 sequence is CASSRGILNTEAFF. The CDR3 DNA follows: TGTGCCAGCAGCCGGGGGATCTTGAACACTGAAGCTTTCTTT. The V and J genes are TRBV7-9 and TRBJ1-1; tentative D call: TRBD1 (5 bases). Germline CDR1 SEHNR, CDR2 FQNEAQ (reference sequence). V lost 5 bases to trimming and J lost 0 bases, with 10 bases between them. This CDR3 has 14 residues. The variable domain in full, with the rest retrieved from reference TRBV7-9 and TRBJ1-1, is DTGVSQNPRHKITKRGQNVTFRCDPISEHNRLYWYRQTLGQGPEFLTYFQNEAQLEKSRLLSDRFSAERPKGSFSTLEIQRTEQGDSAMYLCASSRGILNTEAFFGQGTRLTVV.

The rearrangement uses TRBV7-9 and TRBJ1-2; no reliable D call. The germline CDR1 and CDR2 sequences are SEHNR and FQNEAQ (reference sequence). V was shortened by 2 bases and J by 8 bases, with 9 bases between the two germline ends. This CDR3 is 12 amino acids long. The CDR3 here is CASSLKERGYTF. In nucleotides, the CDR3 is TGTGCCAGCAGCTTAAAGGAGCGAGGCTACACCTTC.

The chain employs TRBV6-5 and TRBJ2-3; 8 bases line up with TRBD2. V shed 4 bases, J shed 2 bases, and the junction held 5 bases outside the gene matches. CDR3 size: 15 residues. Germline loops: CDR1 MNHEY, CDR2 SVGAGI. DNA of the CDR3: TGTGCCAGCAGTTTCCAGCGGGGGCCCACAGATACGCAGTATTTT. Protein sequence: CASSFQRGPTDTQYF.

This clone occurred a few times. The V call is TRBV19, the J call TRBJ2-7; D may be TRBD1 (5 bases). Trimming left V 3 bases short and J 5 bases short, with 20 bases between. This CDR3 region has 16 residues. Per germline, CDR1 LNHDA and CDR2 SQIVND (reference sequence). The CDR3 sequence is CASSMADIQGNHEQYF. CDR3 bases: TGTGCCAGTAGTATGGCGGACATCCAAGGTAACCACGAGCAGTACTTC.

The chain employs TRBV7-8 and TRBJ1-4; D is possibly TRBD1 (5 bases). The CDR3 runs to 17 residues. With 3 bases removed from V and 4 bases from J, the gap between germline ends came to 18 bases. In germline, CDR1 is SGHVS, CDR2 FQNEAQ. This CDR3 reads CASSLELRAGGNEKLFF. CDR3 bases: TGTGCCAGCAGCTTGGAACTCCGGGCCGGGGGTAATGAAAAACTGTTTTTT.